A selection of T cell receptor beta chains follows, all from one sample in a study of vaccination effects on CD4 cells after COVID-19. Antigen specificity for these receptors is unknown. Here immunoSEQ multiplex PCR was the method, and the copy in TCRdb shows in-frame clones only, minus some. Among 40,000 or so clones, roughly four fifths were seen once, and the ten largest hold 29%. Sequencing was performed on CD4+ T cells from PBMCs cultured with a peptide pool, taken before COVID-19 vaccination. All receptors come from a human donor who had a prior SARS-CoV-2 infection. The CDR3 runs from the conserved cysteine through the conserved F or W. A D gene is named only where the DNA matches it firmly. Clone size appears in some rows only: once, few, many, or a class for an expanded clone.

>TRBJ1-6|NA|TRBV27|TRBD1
CASSLSSSGGDSPLHF
TGTGCCAGCAGTTTATCGAGTTCAGGGGGCGATTCACCCCTCCACTTT
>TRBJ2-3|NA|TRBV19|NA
CASSIVPPGTLTQYF
TGTGCCAGTAGTATAGTTCCCCCAGGGACACTTACGCAGTATTTT
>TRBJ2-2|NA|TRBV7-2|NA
CASSLVAARTANTGELFF
TGTGCCAGCAGCTTAGTCGCCGCAAGAACCGCGAACACCGGGGAGCTGTTTTTT
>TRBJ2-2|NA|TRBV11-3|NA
CASSLSGAGELFF
TGTGCCAGCAGCTTGTCAGGGGCCGGGGAGCTGTTTTTT
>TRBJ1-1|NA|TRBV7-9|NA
CASSWQGNTEAFF
TGTGCCAGCAGCTGGCAGGGGAACACTGAAGCTTTCTTT
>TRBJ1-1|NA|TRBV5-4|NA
CASVSTPRVDTEAFF
TGTGCCAGCGTCTCGACTCCACGGGTAGACACTGAAGCTTTCTTT
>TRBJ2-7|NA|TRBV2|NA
CASEGIRVRRQYF
TGTGCCAGCGAGGGTATAAGGGTACGAAGGCAGTACTTC
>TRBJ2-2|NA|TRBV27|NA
CASSFHGTGELFF
TGTGCCAGCAGTTTCCACGGCACCGGGGAGCTGTTTTTT
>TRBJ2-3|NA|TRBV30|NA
CAWGRRSTDTQYF
TGTGCCTGGGGGCGTCGGTCCACAGATACGCAGTATTTT
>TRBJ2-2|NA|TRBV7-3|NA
CASSSQQGTGELFF
TGTGCCAGCAGCTCGCAACAGGGAACCGGGGAGCTGTTTTTT
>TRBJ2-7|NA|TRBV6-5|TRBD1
CASRAGTGREQYF
TGTGCCAGCAGAGCAGGGACAGGGAGAGAGCAGTACTTC
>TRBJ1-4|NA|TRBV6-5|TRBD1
CASSYLTGKGELFF
TGTGCCAGCAGTTACTTGACAGGGAAGGGAGAACTGTTTTTT
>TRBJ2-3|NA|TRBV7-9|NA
CASSLDWDTDTQYF
TGTGCCAGCAGCTTAGACTGGGACACAGATACGCAGTATTTT
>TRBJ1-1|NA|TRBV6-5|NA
CASTYGGGTEAFF
TGTGCCAGCACGTATGGGGGCGGAACTGAAGCTTTCTTT
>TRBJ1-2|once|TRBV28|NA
CASYGGAGYGYTF
TGTGCCAGTTACGGGGGGGCAGGGTATGGCTACACCTTC
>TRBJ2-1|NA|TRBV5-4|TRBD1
CASSRGQDNEQFF
TGTGCCAGCAGCCGGGGACAGGACAATGAGCAGTTCTTC
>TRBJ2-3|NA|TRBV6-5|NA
CASRIRGIGTDTQYF
TGTGCCAGCAGAATCAGGGGAATTGGGACAGATACGCAGTATTTT
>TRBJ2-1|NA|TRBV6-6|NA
CASSSSRGNEQFF
TGTGCCAGCAGTTCATCCAGGGGAAATGAGCAGTTCTTC
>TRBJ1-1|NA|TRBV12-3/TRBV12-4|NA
CASSFTEDTEAFF
TGTGCCAGCAGCTTCACCGAGGACACTGAAGCTTTCTTT
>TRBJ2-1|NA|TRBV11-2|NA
CASSLVVRDEQFF
TGTGCCAGCAGCTTAGTGGTGCGCGATGAGCAGTTCTTC
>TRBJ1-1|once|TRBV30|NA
CAWSVQLGTEAFF
TGTGCCTGGAGTGTACAGTTGGGAACTGAAGCTTTCTTT
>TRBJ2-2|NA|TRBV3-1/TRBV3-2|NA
CASSQGPGELFF
TGTGCCAGCAGCCAAGGTCCCGGGGAGCTGTTTTTT
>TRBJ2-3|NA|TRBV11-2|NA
CASSLSRWNTDTQYF
TGTGCCAGCAGCTTAAGCAGGTGGAACACAGATACGCAGTATTTT
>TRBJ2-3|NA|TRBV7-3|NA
CASSPTAVDTQYF
TGTGCCAGCAGCCCAACAGCGGTAGATACGCAGTATTTT
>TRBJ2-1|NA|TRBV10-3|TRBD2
CAISDLRALAGRSYNEQFF
TGTGCCATCAGTGATCTTCGCGCACTAGCGGGTAGATCCTACAATGAGCAGTTCTTC
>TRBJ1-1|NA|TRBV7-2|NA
CASSFFGMNTEAFF
TGTGCCAGCAGCTTTTTCGGGATGAACACTGAAGCTTTCTTT
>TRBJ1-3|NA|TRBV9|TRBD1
CASSVGTAQGANTIYF
TGTGCCAGCAGCGTAGGGACAGCTCAGGGGGCGAACACCATATATTTT
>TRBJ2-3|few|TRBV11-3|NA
CASSLGTDTQYF
TGTGCCAGCAGCTTAGGCACAGATACGCAGTATTTT
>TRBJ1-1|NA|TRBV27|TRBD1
CASSGQGAYTEAFF
TGTGCCAGCAGCGGACAGGGGGCTTACACTGAAGCTTTCTTT
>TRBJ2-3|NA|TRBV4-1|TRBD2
CASSLSKISSRLAGDSTDTQYF
TGCGCCAGCAGCCTTTCAAAGATATCTTCGCGGCTAGCGGGAGATAGCACAGATACGCAGTATTTT
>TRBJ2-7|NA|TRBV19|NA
CASSIPGGQGGWSYEQYF
TGTGCCAGTAGTATCCCCGGTGGGCAGGGCGGTTGGTCCTACGAGCAGTACTTC
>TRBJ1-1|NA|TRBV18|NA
CASSPTNTEAFF
TGTGCCAGCTCACCAACGAACACTGAAGCTTTCTTT
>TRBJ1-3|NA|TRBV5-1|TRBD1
CASSLVPGQGNSGNTIYF
TGCGCCAGCAGCTTGGTGCCGGGACAGGGAAACTCTGGAAACACCATATATTTT
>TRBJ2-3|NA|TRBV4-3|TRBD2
CASSHRGLPGWDTQYF
TGCGCCAGCAGCCACCGGGGACTACCAGGTTGGGATACGCAGTATTTT
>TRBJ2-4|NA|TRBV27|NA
CASSLRQGRVNIQYF
TGTGCCAGCAGTTTACGGCAGGGTCGAGTGAACATTCAGTACTTC
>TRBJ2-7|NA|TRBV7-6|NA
CASSQITGQAYEQYF
TGTGCCAGCAGCCAAATTACGGGACAAGCCTACGAGCAGTACTTC
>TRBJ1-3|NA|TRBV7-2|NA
CASSLSGRNTIYF
TGTGCCAGCAGCTTATCAGGGAGAAACACCATATATTTT
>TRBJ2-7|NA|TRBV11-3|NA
CASSSTSTYEQYF
TGTGCCAGCAGCTCCACTAGCACCTACGAGCAGTACTTC
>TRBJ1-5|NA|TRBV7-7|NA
CASSLGRVNSNQPQHF
TGTGCTAGCAGCTTAGGTCGGGTTAATAGCAATCAGCCCCAGCATTTT
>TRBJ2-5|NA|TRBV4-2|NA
CASSQDLGRETQYF
TGTGCCAGCAGCCAAGATTTGGGAAGGGAGACCCAGTACTTC
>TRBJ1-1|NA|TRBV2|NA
CASTIGAYGIEAFF
TGTGCCAGCACCATCGGGGCGTACGGAATTGAAGCTTTCTTT